Each of the 19 T cell receptor beta chains below was sequenced from the same sample in a study of T cell responses to AZD1222 COVID-19 vaccine. TCRdb keeps only in-frame clones here, not all; method: immunoSEQ multiplex PCR. The sample has about 75,000 clones, 70% to 90% seen once. Here the sequenced sample was peripheral blood, taken 28 days after the second dose of the MenACWY control vaccine. These receptors all come from an adult who received the MenACWY meningococcal vaccine as a control.

The rearrangement joins TRBV7-6 to TRBJ1-2; D may be TRBD1 (5 bases). The V end lost 3 bases, the J end lost 8 bases, and 10 bases lay between the germline ends. Looked up from germline, CDR1 is SGHVS and CDR2 is FNYEAQ. This CDR3 has 12 residues. CDR3 in DNA: TGTGCCAGCAGCTTTCCCGAGGGGGGCTACACCTTC. This gives the protein CASSFPEGGYTF.

V gene TRBV12-3 or TRBV12-4 combines with J gene TRBJ2-7; 7 bases match TRBD2. V gave up 8 bases and J gave up 7 bases; unmatched junction bases: 11. The CDR3 extends over 13 amino acids. The CDR3 sequence: CASGGGVILEQYF. For the CDR3, the DNA is TGTGCCAGCGGGGGAGGGGTCATATTAGAGCAGTACTTC.

This clone came up a few times. The J gene is TRBJ1-1, the V gene TRBV7-2; no reliable D call. Germline-derived CDR1 and CDR2 are SGHTA and FQGNSA. This CDR3 region has 14 residues. V shed 0 bases and J shed 4 bases, with 9 bases lying between them. The CDR3 loop reads CASSLALEGTEAFF. DNA for the CDR3: TGTGCCAGCAGCTTAGCCCTGGAGGGCACTGAAGCTTTCTTT.

The J gene is TRBJ1-1, the V gene TRBV10-3; TRBD1 might be the D (5 bases). The V gene's germline CDR1 is ENHRY and CDR2 SYGVKD. Deletions cut 2 bases from V and 4 bases from J, with 14 bases between. This CDR3 spans 15 amino acids. CDR3 sequence (DNA): TGTGCCATCAGTGAGCCCTCGGGACCAGGCACTGAAGCTTTCTTT. It specifies CAISEPSGPGTEAFF.

This sequence joins TRBV10-3 and TRBJ2-5; D remains unclear. Germline-derived CDR1 and CDR2 are ENHRY and SYGVKD. The CDR3 length is 12 residues. V lost 3 bases and J 4 bases, leaving 6 bases between the germline ends. The CDR3 region is CAISEPPETQYF. As DNA, the CDR3 is TGTGCCATCAGTGAACCCCCAGAGACCCAGTACTTC.

This sequence joins TRBV28 and TRBJ1-5; tentative D call: TRBD1 (5 bases). The germline V and J ends were trimmed by 3 bases and 6 bases, with 18 bases remaining between them. The CDR3 sequence is 16 residues long. Germline CDR1 and CDR2: MDHEN and SYDVKM. CDR3 nucleotides: TGTGCCAGCAGTTTCCGGACACCAGGGATGGGTCAGCCCCAGCATTTT. It is translated as CASSFRTPGMGQPQHF. Based on the CDR3 plus reference TRBV28 and TRBJ1-5, the full variable domain is DVKVTQSSRYLVKRTGEKVFLECVQDMDHENMFWYRQDPGLGLRLIYFSYDVKMKEKGDIPEGYSVSREKKERFSLILESASTNQTSMYLCASSFRTPGMGQPQHFGDGTRLSIL.

The chain recombines TRBV5-1 with TRBJ2-5; no firm D call. V shed 4 bases and J shed 7 bases, with 20 bases lying between them. This CDR3 has 15 amino acids. The V gene's germline CDR1 is SGHRS and CDR2 YFSETQ. CDR3: CASSATPTELRTQYF. CDR3 DNA sequence: TGCGCCAGCAGCGCCACGCCGACGGAATTAAGGACCCAGTACTTC.

This clone has only one observation. The CDR3 coding sequence is TGTGCCAGCAGCTTAGACCGGGAAACCTACGAGCAGTACTTC. This encodes CASSLDRETYEQYF. This chain connects TRBV7-8 to TRBJ2-7; tentatively, D is TRBD2 (5 bases). In germline, CDR1 is SGHVS, CDR2 FQNEAQ. V shed 1 base and J shed 2 bases, with 9 bases lying between them. The CDR3 runs 14 residues.

The chain is built from TRBV14 and TRBJ2-7; possible D gene TRBD1, 5 bases. Trimming removed 5 bases from V and 0 bases from J, with 11 bases in between. The CDR3 has 14 amino acids. The germline CDR1 and CDR2 sequences are SGHDN and FVKESK. This CDR3 is CASSEGEASYEQYF. The CDR3 DNA reads as TGTGCCAGCAGCGAAGGGGAAGCCTCCTACGAGCAGTACTTC.

V is TRBV21-1 and J is TRBJ2-3; the table assigns TRBD1, which was not confirmed against the DNA. TRBV21-1 is a pseudogene. The CDR3 runs to 14 residues. The CDR3 region is CASSITGPPDTQYF. The CDR3 DNA follows: TGTGCCAGCAGCATAACAGGGCCTCCAGATACGCAGTATTTT.

J is TRBJ2-2 and V is TRBV6-5; D unclear. Germline assignment: CDR1 MNHEY and CDR2 SVGAGI. The length of the CDR3 is 16 residues. Trimming shortened V by 3 bases and J by 1 base, and 12 bases separated the two germline ends. The CDR3 loop reads CASSYLPELNTGELFF. CDR3 sequence (DNA): TGTGCCAGCAGTTATCTCCCCGAGTTGAACACCGGGGAGCTGTTTTTT.

The V call is TRBV7-2, the J call TRBJ1-4; D possibly corresponds to TRBD1 (6 bases). Germline V CDR1 and CDR2: SGHTA, FQGNSA. The CDR3 is 15 residues long. V was clipped by 4 bases and J by 1 base, with 10 bases between them. This chain's CDR3 is CASSSIQGTNEKLFF. The CDR3 DNA follows: TGTGCCAGCAGCTCCATACAGGGAACTAATGAAAAACTGTTTTTT.

This clone appeared a few times. V gene TRBV19 combines with J gene TRBJ1-1; 7 bases align to TRBD1. This CDR3 has 12 amino acids. V was clipped by 9 bases and J by 3 bases; unmatched bases: 4. From germline, CDR1 is LNHDA and CDR2 SQIVND (reference sequence). The DNA for the CDR3 is TGTGCCAGCACTCAGGGGGACACTGAAGCTTTCTTT. Its translation is CASTQGDTEAFF. Variable domain in full (rest from reference TRBV19 and TRBJ1-1): DGGITQSPKYLFRKEGQNVTLSCEQNLNHDAMYWYRQDPGQGLRLIYYSQIVNDFQKGDIAEGYSVSREKKESFPLTVTSAQKNPTAFYLCASTQGDTEAFFGQGTRLTVV.

The chain combines TRBV9 with TRBJ1-6; 7 nucleotides match TRBD1. Germline V gives CDR1 SGDLS, CDR2 YYNGEE. The CDR3 is 14 amino acids. Trimming removed 4 bases from V and 4 bases from J; junction bases left unmatched: 2. The DNA of the CDR3 is TGTGCCAGCAGCCTGGGACAGTATAATTCACCCCTCCACTTT. This translates into CASSLGQYNSPLHF.

This sequence joins TRBV7-2 and TRBJ2-5; D may match TRBD1 or TRBD2 (5 bases each). Per germline, CDR1 SGHTA and CDR2 FQGNSA. The CDR3 has 15 residues. V lost 1 base and J 5 bases, leaving 14 bases between the germline ends. DNA for the CDR3: TGTGCCAGCAGCTTAGAAGAGGGGCGAAGGGAGACCCAGTACTTC. Protein sequence: CASSLEEGRRETQYF.

The chain couples TRBV6-2 or TRBV6-3 to TRBJ2-7; weak D call: TRBD1 (6 bases). This CDR3 is 16 amino acids long. V was clipped by 2 bases and J by 4 bases, with 18 bases between them. Looked up from germline, CDR1 is MNHEY and CDR2 is SVGEGT. The CDR3 loop reads CASSYPGNTGSYEQYF. CDR3 DNA sequence: TGTGCCAGCAGTTACCCGGGTAATACAGGGTCGTACGAGCAGTACTTC.

CDR3 coding DNA: TGTGCCAGTAGTGCCCCAATTGGACAGGCTTCCTACGAGCAGTACTTC. Translating it yields CASSAPIGQASYEQYF. This sequence joins TRBV19 and TRBJ2-7; 7 nucleotides agree with TRBD1. Germline V gene lookup returns CDR1 LNHDA and CDR2 SQIVND (reference sequence). J was trimmed by 1 base and V by 5 bases; bases with no gene match: 11. This CDR3 is 16 amino acids long.

V usage is TRBV2 and J usage is TRBJ2-5, with TRBD2 matching over 16 bases. V gave up 6 bases and J gave up 4 bases; unmatched junction bases: 11. The CDR3 runs 18 residues. The V gene's germline CDR1 is SNHLY and CDR2 FYNNEI. CDR3 in amino acids: CASRVLGTSGGAGETQYF. CDR3 DNA sequence: TGTGCCAGCAGAGTCTTAGGGACTAGCGGGGGGGCCGGAGAGACCCAGTACTTC.

Only a few counts were recorded for this clone. The chain couples TRBV6-4 to TRBJ1-4; 9 bases fit TRBD1. After removal of 0 bases from V and 15 bases from J, the junction contained 14 bases not matched to a gene. CDR1 MRHNA and CDR2 SNTAGT come from the germline V gene. The length of the CDR3 is 16 residues. The CDR3 sequence: CASSDSKQGAQFPMFF. The DNA of the CDR3 is TGTGCCAGCAGTGACTCGAAACAGGGGGCCCAGTTTCCGATGTTTTTT.